The present T cell receptor (beta chain) was sequenced within a study of cytomegalovirus exposure and HLA in healthy donors. Study results and limitations: It was reportedly the case that the classifier diagnosed cytomegalovirus status with high specificity and sensitivity.

PCR primers comprised 60 Vbeta and 13 Jbeta primers. Profiling relied on immunoSEQ multiplex PCR, and the TCRdb table lists in-frame clones only, not all of them. The data show about 120,000 clones, with 80% to 90% seen just once and less than 2% held by the top ten. This clone has a handful of counts. Its specificity is not known. Despite likely unrecorded immune exposures, the donors were nominally healthy at the time of sampling. This CDR3 is built from 18 residues. The J segment lost 0 bases and the V segment lost 5 bases, leaving 14 bases of the junction unmatched. Germline V gene sequence: CDR1 SGDLS, CDR2 YYNGEE.

The genes are TRBV9 and TRBJ1-3, with 7 bases matching TRBD1. The clonotype originates from a man in his forties or fifties in good health and CMV-seronegative. Sequenced material: PBMCs. This CDR3 is CASSTRQGGKLSGNTIYF. The CDR3 coding sequence is TGTGCCAGCAGTACCCGACAGGGCGGAAAGCTCTCTGGAAACACCATATATTTT.